This T cell receptor beta chain came from a study of Graves' ophthalmopathy and Graves' hyperthyroidism. Study at large: No ophthalmopathy within 18 months of follow-up signified stable hyperthyroidism. Study-level findings and limits: Sensitivity reached roughly 71% and specificity under 85% when the model predicted ophthalmopathy progression.

With respect to this clonotype: Its cognate antigen is unknown.

RNA transcripts served as template for amplifying TCR beta CDR3 sequences. Amplification began with first-round RT-PCR using HTBI primers, then second-round multiplex PCR was performed. TCRdb reanalysed the multiplex PCR reads using MiXCR and keeps one entry per CDR3 protein. In the table there are more than 1,000,000 distinct CDR3 sequences, around a third of which are singletons. Aged 18 to 65, hyperthyroidism patients had been newly diagnosed, with under 2 months' duration. Orbital computed tomography, together with clinical symptoms, serum thyroxine, TRAb and thyroid ultrasound, was used for diagnosis. Germline CDR1 is SGHTA and CDR2 is FQGNSA. The CDR3 length is 14 residues. V gave up 5 bases and J gave up 4 bases, with 14 bases separating them.

This chain joins TRBV7-2 and TRBJ1-1, with unresolved D. The TCR was taken from an adult man with Graves' hyperthyroidism. Sequenced input: peripheral blood or thyroid tissue (not recorded which). The CDR3 sequence is CASSRRDPTTEAFF. The CDR3 DNA reads TGTGCCAGCAGCCGAAGAGACCCTACCACTGAAGCTTTCTTT.